This record covers a single TCR beta chain. This sample is part of a study of blood T cell repertoires in COVID-19. Study in general: The cDNA or gDNA used as material had been derived from T cells, B-cell-depleted T cells, or PBMCs.

The assay was immunoSEQ multiplex PCR, and TCRdb's table has in-frame clones only and misses some. Among 250,000 to 350,000 clones listed, roughly 83% were seen once. Trimming removed 0 bases from V and 5 bases from J, with 9 bases in between. Germline V gives CDR1 SGHRS, CDR2 YFSETQ. There are 14 residues in the CDR3. Sample: peripheral blood. The rearrangement links TRBV5-1 to TRBJ2-1, with D tentatively TRBD2 (5 bases). The source of this sequence is a human donor with COVID-19, enrolled during active disease. The donor label of this sample is uncertain. CDR3 DNA: TGCGCCAGCAGCTTGGGCGTCGGGAACAATGAGCAGTTCTTC. Amino acid sequence: CASSLGVGNNEQFF.